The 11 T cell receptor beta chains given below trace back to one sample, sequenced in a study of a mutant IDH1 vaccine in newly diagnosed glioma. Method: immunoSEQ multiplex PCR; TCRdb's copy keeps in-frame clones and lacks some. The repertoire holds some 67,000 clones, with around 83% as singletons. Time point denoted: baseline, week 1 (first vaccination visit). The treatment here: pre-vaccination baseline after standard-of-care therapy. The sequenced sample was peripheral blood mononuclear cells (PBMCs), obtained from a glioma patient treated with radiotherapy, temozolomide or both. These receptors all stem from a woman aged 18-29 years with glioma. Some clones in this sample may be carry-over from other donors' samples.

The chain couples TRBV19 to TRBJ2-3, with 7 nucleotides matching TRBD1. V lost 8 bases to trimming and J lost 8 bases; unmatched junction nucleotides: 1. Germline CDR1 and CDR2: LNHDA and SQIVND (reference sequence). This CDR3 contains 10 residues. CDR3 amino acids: CASAGGTQYF. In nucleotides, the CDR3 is TGTGCCAGTGCAGGGGGTACGCAGTATTTT. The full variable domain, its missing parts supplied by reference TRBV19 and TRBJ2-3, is DGGITQSPKYLFRKEGQNVTLSCEQNLNHDAMYWYRQDPGQGLRLIYYSQIVNDFQKGDIAEGYSVSREKKESFPLTVTSAQKNPTAFYLCASAGGTQYFGPGTRLTVL.

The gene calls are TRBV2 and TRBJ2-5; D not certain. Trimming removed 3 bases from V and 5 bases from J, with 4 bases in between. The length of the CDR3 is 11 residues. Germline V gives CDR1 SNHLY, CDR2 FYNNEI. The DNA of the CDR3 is TGTGCCAGCAGTGAGGAGGAGACCCAGTACTTC. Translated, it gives CASSEEETQYF.

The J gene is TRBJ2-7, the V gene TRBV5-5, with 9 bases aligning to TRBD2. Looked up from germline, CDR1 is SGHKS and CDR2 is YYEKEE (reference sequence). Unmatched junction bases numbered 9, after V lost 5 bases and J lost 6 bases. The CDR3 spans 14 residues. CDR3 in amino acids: CASRNPAGGVEQYF. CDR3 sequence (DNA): TGTGCCAGCAGGAACCCCGCGGGGGGGGTCGAGCAGTACTTC.

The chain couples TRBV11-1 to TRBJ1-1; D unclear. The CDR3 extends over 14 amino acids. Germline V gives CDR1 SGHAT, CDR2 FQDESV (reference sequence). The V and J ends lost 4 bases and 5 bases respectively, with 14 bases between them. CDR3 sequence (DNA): TGTGCCAGCAGCTCGTTGGAGGGCGAAACTGAAGCTTTCTTT. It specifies CASSSLEGETEAFF.

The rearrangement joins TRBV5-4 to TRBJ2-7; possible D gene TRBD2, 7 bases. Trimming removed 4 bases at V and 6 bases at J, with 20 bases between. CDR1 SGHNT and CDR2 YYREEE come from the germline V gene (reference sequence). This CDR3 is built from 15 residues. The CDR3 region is CASSGDRGAGAEQYF. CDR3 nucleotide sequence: TGTGCCAGCAGCGGGGACCGGGGGGCAGGGGCCGAGCAGTACTTC. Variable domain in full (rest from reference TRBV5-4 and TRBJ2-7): ETGVTQSPTHLIKTRGQQVTLRCSSQSGHNTVSWYQQALGQGPQFIFQYYREEENGRGNFPPRFSGLQFPNYSSELNVNALELDDSALYLCASSGDRGAGAEQYFGPGTRLTVT.

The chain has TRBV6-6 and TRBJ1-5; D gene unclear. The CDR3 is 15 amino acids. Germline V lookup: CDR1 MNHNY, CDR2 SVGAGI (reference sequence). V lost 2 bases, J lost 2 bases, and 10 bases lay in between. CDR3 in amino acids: CASSYGFRGNQPQHF. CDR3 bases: TGTGCCAGCAGTTACGGGTTTCGGGGCAATCAGCCCCAGCATTTT.

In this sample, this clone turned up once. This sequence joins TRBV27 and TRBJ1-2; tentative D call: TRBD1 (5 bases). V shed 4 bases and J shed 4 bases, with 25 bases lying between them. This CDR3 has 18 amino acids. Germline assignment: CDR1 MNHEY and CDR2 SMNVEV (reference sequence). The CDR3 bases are TGTGCCAGCAGTTCTCTTGGTGGTGGGGCCGGGCGGATCTATGGCTACACCTTC. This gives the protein CASSSLGGGAGRIYGYTF.

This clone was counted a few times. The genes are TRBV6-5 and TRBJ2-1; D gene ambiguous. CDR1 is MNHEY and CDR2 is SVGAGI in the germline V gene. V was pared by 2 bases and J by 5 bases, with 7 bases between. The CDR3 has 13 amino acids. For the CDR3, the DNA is TGTGCCAGCAGTTACCAGGAGAACAATGAGCAGTTCTTC. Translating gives CASSYQENNEQFF.

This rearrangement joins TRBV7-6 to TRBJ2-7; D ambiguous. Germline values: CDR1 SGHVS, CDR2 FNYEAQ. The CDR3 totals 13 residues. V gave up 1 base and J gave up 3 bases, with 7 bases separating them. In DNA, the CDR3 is TGTGCCAGCAGCTTAGACAAATACTACGAGCAGTACTTC. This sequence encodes CASSLDKYYEQYF. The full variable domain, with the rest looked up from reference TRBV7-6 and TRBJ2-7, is GAGVSQSPRYKVTKRGQDVALRCDPISGHVSLYWYRQALGQGPEFLTYFNYEAQQDKSGLPNDRFSAERPEGSISTLTIQRTEQRDSAMYRCASSLDKYYEQYFGPGTRLTVT.

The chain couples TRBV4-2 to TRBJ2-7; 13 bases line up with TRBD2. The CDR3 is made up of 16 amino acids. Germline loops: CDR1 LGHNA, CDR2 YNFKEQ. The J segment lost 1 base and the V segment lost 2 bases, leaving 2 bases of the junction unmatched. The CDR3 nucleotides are TGTGCCAGCAGCCAATCGGGACTAGCGGGATCCTACGAGCAGTACTTC. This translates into CASSQSGLAGSYEQYF.

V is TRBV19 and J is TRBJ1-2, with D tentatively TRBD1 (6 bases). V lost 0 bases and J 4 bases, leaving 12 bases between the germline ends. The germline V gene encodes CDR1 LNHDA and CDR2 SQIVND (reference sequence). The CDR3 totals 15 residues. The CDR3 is CASSIDLRGSYGYTF. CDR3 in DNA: TGTGCCAGTAGTATAGATTTAAGGGGGAGCTATGGCTACACCTTC.